A selection of T cell receptor beta chains follows, all from one sample in a study of T-cell memory formation after mild COVID-19. Each CDR3 protein is one row after TCRdb ran MiXCR on the 5' RACE reads. This sample carries roughly 250,000 distinct CDR3 sequences, over 15% of them seen once, and the ten largest clones take approximately 20%. Sequenced input: PBMCs or a T cell subset sorted from them (not recorded which). These receptor sequences come from a man younger than 35 who had mild COVID-19 (a few samples of this study predate the infection). Cell type and time point are not known. The conserved cysteine and the conserved F or W are not part of the CDR3 here.

>TRBJ2-1|TRBV5-1
ASSLAGASYNEQF
>TRBJ1-3|TRBV5-1
ASSLTADSGNTIY
>TRBJ2-1|TRBV20-1
SARLTGRGPGGHEQF
>TRBJ1-1|TRBV25-1
ASGRQNTEAF
>TRBJ2-7|TRBV5-1
ASSLELAGGRYEQY
>TRBJ2-5|TRBV5-1
ASSLALAGEETQY
>TRBJ1-6|TRBV7-2
ASRPGGAGSPLH
>TRBJ2-7|TRBV6-2/TRBV6-3
ASSYTPGAYEQY
>TRBJ1-1|TRBV7-9
ASSSGAGRFTAF
>TRBJ1-2|TRBV12-3/TRBV12-4
ASTNTRVGFYGYT
>TRBJ2-6|TRBV14
ASSQGPRLSGANVLT
>TRBJ1-5|TRBV4-1
ASSQVNGEQPQH
>TRBJ2-1|TRBV29-1
SVEAGDNEQF
>TRBJ2-3|TRBV29-1
SVEDRGGRGTDTQY
>TRBJ1-2|TRBV29-1
SVEESVATVLN
>TRBJ2-5|TRBV7-2
ASSSSLAGGPRTQY
>TRBJ2-6|TRBV11-2
ASSSALTGANVLT
>TRBJ2-5|TRBV4-1
ASSQGGRGRETQY